This TCR beta chain emerged from a study of blood T cell repertoires in COVID-19. Study summary: Researchers got acute and convalescent COVID-19 samples from the United States, Italy and Spain. In each case, the material was cDNA or gDNA derived from T cells, B-cell-depleted T cells, or PBMCs.

In the authors' methods: Reference gene primer amplification yielded estimated nucleated cell counts. Assay: immunoSEQ multiplex PCR; the TCRdb copy retains only in-frame clones and omits some. Clonal size and the V and J genes are those of that table, whereas D and trimming came from the DNA. The data show hundreds of thousands of clones, 82% seen once. The CDR3 covers 16 residues. Germline-derived CDR1 and CDR2 are MNHEY and SVGAGI. The ends lost 2 bases at V and 4 bases at J; junction bases unmatched: 9. This clone is a singleton in its sample. Sequences were obtained from peripheral blood. The chain employs TRBV6-5 and TRBJ2-3; 7 nucleotides match TRBD2. The TCR sequence derives from a woman aged 55-70 years with active or convalescent COVID-19. The CDR3 DNA sequence: TGTGCCAGCAGTTACACGGGGGGACGCGAGGCAGATACGCAGTATTTT. Protein product: CASSYTGGREADTQYF.